This is a list of T cell receptor beta chains from one sample in a study of T-cell memory formation after mild COVID-19. Using its own MiXCR run on the 5' RACE reads, TCRdb lists one record per CDR3 protein. The table lists some 150,000 distinct CDR3 sequences, around 15% of them singletons. The sequencing sample was made of PBMCs or a T cell subset sorted from them (not recorded which). These receptors all come from an adult woman who had mild COVID-19 (a few samples of this study predate the infection). Cell type and time point are not known. The CDR3 runs from the conserved cysteine through the conserved F or W. A D gene is named only where the DNA matches it firmly. The size entry is marked missing in some rows and otherwise reads once, few, many or a size class.

j_gene	abundance	d_gene	v_gene	CDR3aa	CDR3nt
TRBJ1-1	.	TRBD1	TRBV7-8	CASSLGSGTGEAFF	TGTGCCAGCAGCTTGGGATCCGGGACAGGTGAAGCTTTCTTT
TRBJ2-7	.	.	TRBV5-4	CASSLVIGTSYEQYF	TGTGCCAGCAGTCTTGTGATAGGGACCTCCTACGAGCAGTACTTC
TRBJ2-5	.	.	TRBV4-3	CASSQVAAQETQYF	TGCGCCAGCAGCCAAGTGGCGGCGCAAGAGACCCAGTACTTC
TRBJ2-3	few	.	TRBV12-3/TRBV12-4	CASSSLSGAPSDTQYF	TGTGCCAGCAGTTCGCTATCCGGCGCGCCGTCAGATACGCAGTATTTT
TRBJ2-4	.	.	TRBV4-2	CASSQGSGAKNIQYF	TGTGCCAGCAGCCAAGGGTCTGGGGCCAAAAACATTCAGTACTTC
TRBJ2-5	many	.	TRBV25-1	CASSEDSQETQYF	TGTGCCAGCAGTGAAGACAGTCAAGAGACCCAGTACTTC
TRBJ2-1	.	TRBD2	TRBV4-2	CASSQDGPGLATDEQFF	TGTGCCAGCAGCCAAGATGGTCCCGGACTAGCGACCGATGAGCAGTTCTTC
TRBJ2-7	few	.	TRBV9	CASSQTGNYEQYF	TGTGCCAGCAGCCAGACAGGAAACTACGAGCAGTACTTC
TRBJ1-1	many	.	TRBV7-6	CASSSDRNTEAFF	TGTGCCAGCAGCTCCGACAGGAACACTGAAGCTTTCTTT
TRBJ2-7	few	.	TRBV4-1	CASSPDRGSYEQYF	TGCGCCAGCAGCCCCGACCGGGGATCCTACGAGCAGTACTTC
TRBJ2-3	few	.	TRBV4-2	CASRDEGLGTQYF	TGTGCCAGCCGCGACGAGGGGTTGGGTACGCAGTATTTT
TRBJ2-7	few	.	TRBV4-3	CASSQGSFSYEQYF	TGCGCCAGCAGCCAAGGTAGCTTTTCCTACGAGCAGTACTTC
TRBJ1-2	.	.	TRBV7-9	CASSRPGAGDGYTF	TGTGCCAGCAGCCGGCCGGGGGCGGGAGATGGCTACACCTTC
TRBJ2-3	many	.	TRBV12-3/TRBV12-4	CASTQLWDTQYF	TGTGCCAGCACCCAATTATGGGATACGCAGTATTTT
TRBJ2-7	few	TRBD2	TRBV4-3	CASSQAAGTSGRYYEQYF	TGCGCCAGCAGCCAAGCTGCCGGGACTAGCGGGAGGTATTACGAGCAGTACTTC
TRBJ2-3	.	.	TRBV7-9	CASSSRTDPSTDTQYF	TGTGCCAGCAGCTCCCGGACAGATCCTAGCACAGATACGCAGTATTTT
TRBJ1-5	.	.	TRBV5-1	CASSPGEGRNQPQHF	TGCGCCAGCAGCCCTGGGGAGGGACGCAATCAGCCCCAGCATTTT
TRBJ1-1	.	.	TRBV14	CASSQFKTEAFF	TGTGCCAGCAGCCAATTTAAAACTGAAGCTTTCTTT
TRBJ2-1	.	.	TRBV5-4	CASSAGPQGRYNEQFF	TGTGCCAGCAGCGCCGGGCCGCAGGGGAGGTACAATGAGCAGTTCTTC
TRBJ2-5	.	.	TRBV7-9	CASSLPPPARGETQYF	TGTGCCAGCAGCTTACCCCCTCCCGCGAGGGGTGAGACCCAGTACTTC
TRBJ2-3	.	.	TRBV27	CASTSINGGDTQYF	TGTGCCAGCACCTCCATTAACGGCGGAGATACGCAGTATTTT
TRBJ1-1	.	TRBD1	TRBV7-9	CASSLPGQGYTEAFF	TGTGCCAGCAGCTTACCGGGACAGGGGTACACTGAAGCTTTCTTT
TRBJ1-2	.	.	TRBV27	CASRGDNYGYTF	TGTGCCAGCAGGGGGGATAACTATGGCTACACCTTC
TRBJ2-1	many	.	TRBV2	CASSGGYNEQFF	TGTGCCAGCAGTGGTGGGTACAATGAGCAGTTCTTC
TRBJ2-7	few	TRBD1	TRBV4-1	CASSQVYGMGQGAYEQYF	TGCGCCAGCAGCCAAGTTTACGGAATGGGACAGGGGGCTTACGAGCAGTACTTC
TRBJ2-7	.	TRBD1	TRBV7-3	CASSLGTGKGEQYF	TGTGCCAGCAGCTTGGGGACAGGGAAGGGCGAGCAGTACTTC
TRBJ2-1	once	TRBD1	TRBV6-6	CASGYRGYDEQFF	TGTGCCAGCGGTTACAGGGGGTACGATGAGCAGTTCTTC
TRBJ2-2	few	TRBD2	TRBV20-1	CSASSGGGELFF	TGCAGTGCCTCGTCGGGGGGCGGGGAGCTGTTTTTT
TRBJ1-2	few	.	TRBV10-3	CAIKSGNYGYTF	TGTGCCATCAAGTCAGGGAACTATGGCTACACCTTC
TRBJ1-6	few	TRBD1	TRBV14	CASSQVSAGGFNSPLHF	TGTGCCAGCAGCCAAGTTTCGGCAGGGGGCTTTAATTCACCCCTCCACTTT
TRBJ1-1	few	.	TRBV20-1	CSPSFRGRGRDTEAFF	TGCAGTCCATCTTTTCGAGGCAGGGGCAGGGACACTGAAGCTTTCTTT
TRBJ1-1	few	.	TRBV29-1	CSVEEDSKTRAFF	TGCAGCGTTGAGGAGGACAGCAAAACGCGCGCTTTCTTT
TRBJ2-7	.	TRBD1	TRBV28	CASSLDRGVKYF	TGTGCCAGCAGCCTCGACAGGGGCGTCAAGTACTTC
TRBJ1-1	.	TRBD1	TRBV19	CASSTQGQFEAFF	TGTGCCAGTAGTACCCAGGGACAGTTTGAAGCTTTCTTT
TRBJ1-1	.	.	TRBV4-1	CASTYGPLLGYTEAFF	TGCGCCAGCACCTACGGGCCCCTCCTCGGGTACACTGAAGCTTTCTTT
TRBJ2-3	.	TRBD1	TRBV5-1	CASSLMDRGTDTQYF	TGCGCCAGCAGCTTGATGGACAGGGGAACAGATACGCAGTATTTT
TRBJ2-2	.	.	TRBV19	CASTEDPRAGELFF	TGTGCCAGTACCGAGGACCCTAGGGCCGGGGAGCTGTTTTTT
TRBJ2-5	few	.	TRBV2	CASSEVERVPETQYF	TGTGCCAGCAGTGAAGTGGAGCGTGTCCCCGAGACCCAGTACTTC
TRBJ2-7	.	.	TRBV5-1	CASSAPGRNLGEQYF	TGCGCCAGCAGCGCTCCGGGACGTAACCTCGGCGAGCAGTACTTC
TRBJ1-1	.	TRBD1	TRBV18	CASSHRQGMNTEAFF	TGTGCCAGCTCACATCGACAGGGAATGAACACTGAAGCTTTCTTT
TRBJ2-3	many	.	TRBV5-1	CASSLVGSMGDTQYF	TGCGCCAGCAGCTTGGTTGGTTCGATGGGAGATACGCAGTATTTT
TRBJ2-5	.	.	TRBV20-1	CSARLLARGETQYF	TGCAGTGCTAGGTTACTAGCCCGAGGGGAGACCCAGTACTTC
TRBJ2-1	.	TRBD2	TRBV14	CASSPGGRDEQFF	TGTGCCAGCAGCCCCGGGGGGAGGGATGAGCAGTTCTTC
TRBJ2-3	few	.	TRBV5-1	CASSPDHPGGKQGAGPDTQYF	TGCGCCAGCAGCCCGGACCACCCTGGAGGAAAACAGGGTGCGGGGCCAGATACGCAGTATTTT